A selection of T cell receptor beta chains follows, all from one sample in a study of T cell responses to AZD1222 COVID-19 vaccine. This table comes from immunoSEQ multiplex PCR, and its TCRdb copy is limited to in-frame clones, with some not included. The sample holds 200,000 to 250,000 clones, approximately 94% seen once. The sample here was peripheral blood, taken 28 days after the second dose of the MenACWY control vaccine. The receptors derive from an adult who received the MenACWY meningococcal vaccine as a control. CDR3s include the opening cysteine and the closing phenylalanine or tryptophan. A D gene is named only where the DNA matches it firmly. Only part of the rows carry a size: once, few, many, or a class if the clone is expanded.

cdr3_aa: CASSSYDQLAKNIQYF
cdr3_nt: TGTGCCAGCAGTAGTTACGACCAGCTAGCCAAAAACATTCAGTACTTC
clone_size: -
v_call: TRBV27
d_call: -
j_call: TRBJ2-4

cdr3_aa: CASRPYPENSYEQYF
cdr3_nt: TGTGCCAGCAGACCCTACCCAGAAAACTCCTACGAGCAGTACTTC
clone_size: once
v_call: TRBV28
d_call: -
j_call: TRBJ2-7

cdr3_aa: CASSGTEAFF
cdr3_nt: TGTGCCAGCAGTGGAACTGAAGCTTTCTTT
clone_size: -
v_call: TRBV6-6
d_call: -
j_call: TRBJ1-1

cdr3_aa: CASSSAGGTPLHF
cdr3_nt: TGTGCCAGTAGTTCGGCAGGCGGGACACCCCTCCACTTT
clone_size: -
v_call: TRBV19
d_call: -
j_call: TRBJ1-6

cdr3_aa: CASSYGRPQGKWGYTF
cdr3_nt: TGTGCCAGCAGTTACGGACGGCCCCAGGGAAAGTGGGGCTACACCTTC
clone_size: -
v_call: TRBV6-5
d_call: -
j_call: TRBJ1-2

cdr3_aa: CASSDRSGSGEQYF
cdr3_nt: TGTGCCAGCAGCGACCGGTCGGGCTCGGGCGAGCAGTACTTC
clone_size: once
v_call: TRBV3-1/TRBV3-2
d_call: -
j_call: TRBJ2-7

cdr3_aa: CASSQDWAGGTYEQYF
cdr3_nt: TGTGCCAGCAGCCAAGATTGGGCAGGGGGTACCTACGAGCAGTACTTC
clone_size: -
v_call: TRBV3-1/TRBV3-2
d_call: TRBD1
j_call: TRBJ2-7

cdr3_aa: CASSVSTGEGNTIYF
cdr3_nt: TGTGCCAGCAGCGTCTCCACAGGGGAGGGAAACACCATATATTTT
clone_size: -
v_call: TRBV9
d_call: TRBD1
j_call: TRBJ1-3

cdr3_aa: CASSLAGGGTDTQYF
cdr3_nt: TGTGCCAGCAGTCTAGCGGGAGGGGGCACAGATACGCAGTATTTT
clone_size: -
v_call: TRBV6-5
d_call: TRBD2
j_call: TRBJ2-3

cdr3_aa: CASSQVGSGNTIYF
cdr3_nt: TGTGCCAGCAGCCAAGTCGGTTCGGGAAACACCATATATTTT
clone_size: -
v_call: TRBV14
d_call: -
j_call: TRBJ1-3

cdr3_aa: CASSLPATEAFF
cdr3_nt: TGTGCCAGCAGTTTACCCGCCACTGAAGCTTTCTTT
clone_size: -
v_call: TRBV12-3/TRBV12-4
d_call: -
j_call: TRBJ1-1

cdr3_aa: CASSLVSGDTQYF
cdr3_nt: TGTGCCAGCAGCTTAGTATCGGGGGATACGCAGTATTTT
clone_size: -
v_call: TRBV7-7
d_call: -
j_call: TRBJ2-3

cdr3_aa: CASSLDPGRGNEQFF
cdr3_nt: TGTGCCAGCAGTTTAGATCCCGGGAGGGGCAATGAGCAGTTCTTC
clone_size: -
v_call: TRBV27
d_call: TRBD2
j_call: TRBJ2-1

cdr3_aa: CASSLVEQGAGNSPLHF
cdr3_nt: TGTGCCAGCAGCTTAGTGGAACAGGGGGCTGGGAATTCACCCCTCCACTTT
clone_size: -
v_call: TRBV7-8
d_call: TRBD1
j_call: TRBJ1-6

cdr3_aa: CASSLAGWDSPLHF
cdr3_nt: TGTGCCAGCAGCTTAGCAGGGTGGGATTCACCCCTCCACTTT
clone_size: -
v_call: TRBV11-2
d_call: -
j_call: TRBJ1-6

cdr3_aa: CAWALTANTEAFF
cdr3_nt: TGTGCCTGGGCCTTGACAGCGAACACTGAAGCTTTCTTT
clone_size: -
v_call: TRBV30
d_call: -
j_call: TRBJ1-1

cdr3_aa: CASGLVAPISYNEQFF
cdr3_nt: TGCGCCAGCGGATTAGTAGCCCCTATCTCCTACAATGAGCAGTTCTTC
clone_size: -
v_call: TRBV5-1
d_call: -
j_call: TRBJ2-1

cdr3_aa: CASSSDIDRTQHF
cdr3_nt: TGTGCCAGCAGCTCGGATATTGACAGGACCCAGCATTTT
clone_size: -
v_call: TRBV7-9
d_call: -
j_call: TRBJ1-5

cdr3_aa: CASSRRDRVSQPQHF
cdr3_nt: TGTGCCAGCAGCAGGAGGGACAGGGTATCACAGCCCCAGCATTTT
clone_size: -
v_call: TRBV21-1
d_call: -
j_call: TRBJ1-5

cdr3_aa: CASSVGGVTTDTQYF
cdr3_nt: TGTGCCAGCAGCGTGGGGGGGGTCACCACAGATACGCAGTATTTT
clone_size: -
v_call: TRBV7-2
d_call: TRBD2
j_call: TRBJ2-3

cdr3_aa: CASSLAGAAANEKLFF
cdr3_nt: TGTGCCAGCAGCTTAGCAGGGGCGGCGGCTAATGAAAAACTGTTTTTT
clone_size: -
v_call: TRBV7-6
d_call: -
j_call: TRBJ1-4

cdr3_aa: CASSLLAGGLPGELFF
cdr3_nt: TGTGCCAGCAGCTTGCTAGCGGGGGGGCTTCCCGGGGAGCTGTTTTTT
clone_size: -
v_call: TRBV11-2
d_call: TRBD2
j_call: TRBJ2-2

cdr3_aa: CAWSVNQGAPLHF
cdr3_nt: TGTGCCTGGAGTGTAAACCAGGGGGCACCCCTCCACTTT
clone_size: -
v_call: TRBV30
d_call: TRBD1
j_call: TRBJ1-6

cdr3_aa: CASSRTSSNTGELFF
cdr3_nt: TGTGCCAGCAGCCGGACTAGCAGCAACACCGGGGAGCTGTTTTTT
clone_size: once
v_call: TRBV9
d_call: TRBD2
j_call: TRBJ2-2

cdr3_aa: CASKEGNAGELFF
cdr3_nt: TGTGCCAGCAAGGAAGGGAACGCCGGGGAGCTGTTTTTT
clone_size: -
v_call: TRBV6-4
d_call: -
j_call: TRBJ2-2

cdr3_aa: CASSSPDTVQHF
cdr3_nt: TGTGCCAGCAGTTCTCCGGATACAGTCCAGCATTTT
clone_size: once
v_call: TRBV28
d_call: -
j_call: TRBJ1-5

cdr3_aa: CASSSGRASGYAEQYF
cdr3_nt: TGTGCCAGCAGTTCCGGTAGGGCTAGCGGGTATGCCGAGCAGTACTTC
clone_size: -
v_call: TRBV6-5
d_call: TRBD2
j_call: TRBJ2-7

cdr3_aa: CASSLEIPDEQYF
cdr3_nt: TGTGCCAGCAGCTTAGAGATTCCGGACGAGCAGTACTTC
clone_size: -
v_call: TRBV7-9
d_call: -
j_call: TRBJ2-7

cdr3_aa: CASSPPGGSPAYEQYF
cdr3_nt: TGTGCCAGCAGTCCGCCCGGGGGATCCCCTGCCTACGAGCAGTACTTC
clone_size: -
v_call: TRBV27
d_call: -
j_call: TRBJ2-7

cdr3_aa: CASSPLVGLSYNEQFF
cdr3_nt: TGTGCCAGCAGCCCCCTAGTCGGATTATCCTACAATGAGCAGTTCTTC
clone_size: -
v_call: TRBV9
d_call: -
j_call: TRBJ2-1

cdr3_aa: CASSVRYEQYF
cdr3_nt: TGTGCCAGCAGTGTCAGGTACGAGCAGTACTTC
clone_size: once
v_call: TRBV2
d_call: -
j_call: TRBJ2-7

cdr3_aa: CSVVGTGQDGGELFF
cdr3_nt: TGCAGCGTTGTGGGGACAGGGCAAGATGGCGGGGAGCTGTTTTTT
clone_size: -
v_call: TRBV29-1
d_call: TRBD1
j_call: TRBJ2-2

cdr3_aa: CASSQDSLSRAFF
cdr3_nt: TGTGCCAGCAGCCAAGATTCTCTAAGTCGGGCTTTCTTT
clone_size: -
v_call: TRBV3-1/TRBV3-2
d_call: -
j_call: TRBJ1-1

cdr3_aa: CASSPRGGHNEQFF
cdr3_nt: TGTGCCAGCAGTCCTCGGGGGGGCCACAATGAGCAGTTCTTC
clone_size: -
v_call: TRBV11-3
d_call: TRBD2
j_call: TRBJ2-1

cdr3_aa: CASSGGFSNQPQHF
cdr3_nt: TGTGCCAGCAGCGGGGGATTTAGCAATCAGCCCCAGCATTTT
clone_size: -
v_call: TRBV7-9
d_call: -
j_call: TRBJ1-5

cdr3_aa: CASSLEREGENIQYF
cdr3_nt: TGTGCCAGCAGTTTAGAGCGGGAGGGCGAAAACATTCAGTACTTC
clone_size: -
v_call: TRBV28
d_call: TRBD2
j_call: TRBJ2-4

cdr3_aa: CASSMGTSGGIRDEQFF
cdr3_nt: TGTGCCAGTAGTATGGGGACTAGCGGGGGGATCAGAGATGAGCAGTTCTTC
clone_size: -
v_call: TRBV19
d_call: TRBD2
j_call: TRBJ2-1

cdr3_aa: CATSDLRGSNEQFF
cdr3_nt: TGTGCCACCAGTGATTTGAGGGGCAGCAATGAGCAGTTCTTC
clone_size: -
v_call: TRBV24-1
d_call: -
j_call: TRBJ2-1

cdr3_aa: CASSEWGGQPQHF
cdr3_nt: TGTGCCAGCAGTGAATGGGGCGGTCAGCCCCAGCATTTT
clone_size: once
v_call: TRBV6-4
d_call: -
j_call: TRBJ1-5

cdr3_aa: CASSFPPLCSEQYF
cdr3_nt: TGTGCCAGCAGCTTTCCTCCCCTATGCTCCGAGCAGTACTTC
clone_size: -
v_call: TRBV12-1
d_call: -
j_call: TRBJ2-7

cdr3_aa: CASRTTGSYGYTF
cdr3_nt: TGTGCCAGCAGGACCACCGGGAGCTATGGCTACACCTTC
clone_size: -
v_call: TRBV27
d_call: -
j_call: TRBJ1-2

cdr3_aa: CASSVEALAGGEQYF
cdr3_nt: TGTGCCAGCAGCGTAGAAGCTCTAGCGGGGGGCGAGCAGTACTTC
clone_size: once
v_call: TRBV9
d_call: TRBD2
j_call: TRBJ2-7

cdr3_aa: CASSLGVPGELFF
cdr3_nt: TGTGCCAGCAGCTTAGGGGTCCCCGGGGAGCTGTTTTTT
clone_size: -
v_call: TRBV7-9
d_call: -
j_call: TRBJ2-2

cdr3_aa: CASSLWGEETQYF
cdr3_nt: TGTGCCAGCAGCCTATGGGGCGAAGAGACCCAGTACTTC
clone_size: -
v_call: TRBV7-9
d_call: -
j_call: TRBJ2-5

cdr3_aa: CAWSKGLGTEAFF
cdr3_nt: TGTGCCTGGAGTAAAGGGTTGGGCACTGAAGCTTTCTTT
clone_size: once
v_call: TRBV30
d_call: -
j_call: TRBJ1-1

cdr3_aa: CASSWGPGTTTTNEKLFF
cdr3_nt: TGTGCCAGCAGCTGGGGCCCCGGGACAACCACAACTAATGAAAAACTGTTTTTT
clone_size: -
v_call: TRBV5-6
d_call: -
j_call: TRBJ1-4